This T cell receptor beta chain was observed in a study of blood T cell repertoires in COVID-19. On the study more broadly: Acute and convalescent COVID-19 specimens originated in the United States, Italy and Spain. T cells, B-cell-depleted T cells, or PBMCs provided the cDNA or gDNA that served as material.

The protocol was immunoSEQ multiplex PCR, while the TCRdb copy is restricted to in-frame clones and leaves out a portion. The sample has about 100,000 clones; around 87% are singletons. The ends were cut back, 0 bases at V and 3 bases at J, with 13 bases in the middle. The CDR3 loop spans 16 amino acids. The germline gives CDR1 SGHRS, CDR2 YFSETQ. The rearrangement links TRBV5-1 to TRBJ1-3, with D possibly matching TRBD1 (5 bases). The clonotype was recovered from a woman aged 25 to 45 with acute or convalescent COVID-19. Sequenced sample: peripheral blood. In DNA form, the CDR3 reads TGCGCCAGCAGCTTGGAAGGGGCCTTCGGTGGAAACACCATATATTTT. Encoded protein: CASSLEGAFGGNTIYF.